The 8 T cell receptor beta chains listed next were all sequenced from one sample in a study of blood T cell repertoires in COVID-19 (dated by TCRdb to 2020 to 2021). The method behind the library was the immunoSEQ multiplex PCR assay. What TCRdb holds here is the immuneACCESS table cut down to in-frame rearrangements. Part of the clones is not present; checked against another copy, under half of the missing clones reflect an unresolved V gene, and the others are unexplained. In all, the sample holds around 53,000 clones, and about 81% of those were seen once. Together, the top ten hold about 15% of the sample. The sample consisted of peripheral blood. The source is a man aged 70 or older with active COVID-19.

V gene TRBV5-4 combines with J gene TRBJ2-5; D is possibly TRBD2 (5 bases). Germline V gene sequence: CDR1 SGHNT, CDR2 YYREEE (reference sequence). V dropped 1 base and J dropped 5 bases, with 18 bases sitting between them. The CDR3 runs 16 residues. This CDR3 is CASSLRVSATGETQYF. In DNA form, the CDR3 reads TGTGCCAGCAGCTTGAGGGTTAGCGCAACCGGGGAGACCCAGTACTTC.

The genes are TRBV15 and TRBJ1-5, with D perhaps TRBD1 (5 bases). Germline V gene lookup returns CDR1 LNHNV and CDR2 YYDKDF (reference sequence). Deletions cut 0 bases from V and 4 bases from J, with 13 bases between. The CDR3 has 16 residues. The CDR3: CATSRDPQGGNQPQHF. CDR3 nucleotides: TGTGCCACCAGCAGAGATCCCCAGGGTGGGAATCAGCCCCAGCATTTT.

The chain employs TRBV3-1 (or the pseudogene TRBV3-2) and TRBJ2-3; the match to TRBD2 covers 9 bases. The CDR3 extends over 17 amino acids. Trimming removed 1 base from V and 0 bases from J; junction bases left unmatched: 5. Looked up from germline, CDR1 is LGHDT and CDR2 is YNNKEL (reference sequence). This CDR3 is CASSQGLAGGSTDTQYF. CDR3 coding DNA: TGTGCCAGCAGCCAAGGTCTGGCGGGAGGGAGCACAGATACGCAGTATTTT.

The gene calls are TRBV4-1 and TRBJ2-1; the match to TRBD2 covers 11 bases. This CDR3 comprises 17 residues. The germline V gene encodes CDR1 MGHRA and CDR2 YSYEKL. The ends lost 4 bases at V and 6 bases at J; junction bases unmatched: 11. CDR3 in DNA: TGCGCCAGCAGCCCCCCCCGGGTAGCGGGAGGGACCAATGAGCAGTTCTTC. This codes for CASSPPRVAGGTNEQFF.

The genes are TRBV7-2 and TRBJ2-5; tentative D call: TRBD1 (5 bases). Trimming removed 3 bases from V and 1 base from J, with 9 bases in between. This CDR3 comprises 14 residues. The germline CDR1 and CDR2 sequences are SGHTA and FQGNSA. The CDR3 nucleotides are TGTGCCAGCAGCTTTTTACAGGCCCAAGAGACCCAGTACTTC. Its protein product is CASSFLQAQETQYF.

V usage is TRBV19 and J usage is TRBJ2-2; a possible D gene is TRBD2 (6 bases). The CDR3 runs 16 residues. Trimming left V 4 bases short and J 5 bases short, with 17 bases between. The germline gives CDR1 LNHDA, CDR2 SQIVND (reference sequence). The CDR3 DNA reads TGTGCCAGTAGTAGACTAGATTCAGGAGGGACCGGGGAGCTGTTTTTT. This sequence encodes CASSRLDSGGTGELFF.

V is TRBV27 and J is TRBJ1-5; D unclear. Germline loops: CDR1 MNHEY, CDR2 SMNVEV (reference sequence). The CDR3 length is 12 residues. V lost 3 bases and J lost 6, with 6 bases in between. The CDR3 is CASSLNGQPQHF. For the CDR3, the DNA is TGTGCCAGCAGTTTGAACGGTCAGCCCCAGCATTTT.

The CDR3 sequence is CASRSGRGELQPQHF. The CDR3 bases are TGTGCCAGCAGGTCAGGGAGGGGGGAGCTTCAGCCCCAGCATTTT. This chain links TRBV7-2 with TRBJ1-5, with a tentative D call TRBD1 (6 bases). The CDR3 sequence is 15 residues long. Germline V gene lookup returns CDR1 SGHTA and CDR2 FQGNSA. Trimming took 6 bases from V and 6 from J, leaving 18 bases between them.